This TCR beta chain was identified in a study of blood T cells in healthy people across ages. Study-wide points: Measured against age, TCR beta diversity per million T cells decreased in a roughly linear manner. Whereas aged donors had fewer naive CD4+ cells, long-lived donors had more of them and higher diversity.

This CDR3 spans 16 amino acids. Per germline, CDR1 LGHNA and CDR2 YNFKEQ. V was trimmed by 0 bases and J by 0 bases, leaving 12 bases between them. Researchers report isolating at least 6.5 million PBMCs per sample. A note on this clonotype: What it binds is unknown.

A J-beta primer mix and a sample-barcoded 5' primer were used in a second PCR of about 6 to 12 cycles. TCRdb re-derived calls from the 5' RACE reads in MiXCR, one entry per CDR3 protein. This table holds approximately 790,000 distinct CDR3 sequences, approximately 59% found once. Sequencing was performed on blood. The sequence was collected from a man aged 25-45 years in good health. The V call is TRBV4-2, the J call TRBJ2-7; the D gene could be TRBD1 or TRBD2 (6 bases each). The CDR3 spells CASSQESGATSYEQYF. The CDR3 DNA follows: TGTGCCAGCAGCCAAGAGTCGGGGGCGACCTCCTACGAGCAGTACTTC.